These 28 T cell receptor beta chains originate from one sample sequenced in a study of cytomegalovirus exposure and HLA in healthy donors. Repertoires were generated with immunoSEQ multiplex PCR, while TCRdb's copy carries only in-frame clones and drops some. The table has more than 95,000 clones, roughly nine tenths seen once. The sample was PBMCs. All receptors derive from a woman aged 18-29 years in good health and CMV-seropositive.

The J gene is TRBJ2-7, the V gene TRBV28; 7 bases align to TRBD2. CDR1 MDHEN and CDR2 SYDVKM come from the germline V gene. With V trimmed by 3 bases and J by 2 bases, 1 base remained unmatched. This CDR3 is built from 13 residues. CDR3 region: CASSLGGPYEQYF. Written as DNA, the CDR3 is TGTGCCAGCAGTTTGGGAGGGCCCTACGAGCAGTACTTC.

The V call is TRBV6-5, the J call TRBJ2-2; weak D call: TRBD2 (5 bases). This CDR3 is built from 13 residues. V lost 8 bases and J 5 bases, leaving 12 bases between the germline ends. Germline CDR1 and CDR2: MNHEY and SVGAGI. For the CDR3, the DNA is TGTGCCAGCGGACTGGGCCGGACCGGGGAGCTGTTTTTT. As protein: CASGLGRTGELFF.

The chain couples TRBV5-4 to TRBJ2-5; D might be TRBD2 (5 bases). Trimming cost V 3 bases and J 0 bases, with 9 bases left between them. The germline V gene has CDR1 SGHNT and CDR2 YYREEE (reference sequence). The CDR3 loop spans 14 amino acids. The CDR3 bases are TGTGCCAGCAGCTCGGACGGGAACCAAGAGACCCAGTACTTC. Its translation: CASSSDGNQETQYF. Variable domain in full (rest from reference TRBV5-4 and TRBJ2-5): ETGVTQSPTHLIKTRGQQVTLRCSSQSGHNTVSWYQQALGQGPQFIFQYYREEENGRGNFPPRFSGLQFPNYSSELNVNALELDDSALYLCASSSDGNQETQYFGPGTRLLVL.

The chain couples TRBV28 to TRBJ1-1; 7 bases align to TRBD1. Germline CDR1 is MDHEN and CDR2 is SYDVKM. V trimming: 8 bases; J trimming: 1 base; junction bases outside the gene matches: 10. The CDR3 has 15 amino acids. The CDR3 reads CASLPSGGRNTEAFF. CDR3 sequence (DNA): TGTGCCAGCCTACCCTCAGGGGGGAGGAACACTGAAGCTTTCTTT.

In the case of this clone: A junction end diverges from the germline sequence, so it may reflect a read error. This chain links TRBV5-1 with TRBJ2-3; D ambiguous. The CDR3 runs to 14 residues. In germline, CDR1 is SGHRS, CDR2 YFSETQ. The CDR3 protein is CASRLAQTTDTQYF. The CDR3 nucleotides are TGCGCCAGCAGGTTGGCTCAGACCACAGACACGCAGTATTTT.

Turning to this clone: Other DNA sequences in this sample translate to the same CDR3. The DNA for the CDR3 is TGCGCCAGCAGCCAAGATCCGGGGGTGAACACTGAAGCTTTCTTT. Residues: CASSQDPGVNTEAFF. This chain uses TRBV4-1 with TRBJ1-1, with a tentative D call TRBD1 (5 bases). V was shortened by 0 bases and J by 0 bases, with 8 bases between the two germline ends. CDR1 is MGHRA and CDR2 is YSYEKL in the germline V gene. CDR3 length: 15 amino acids.

The chain has TRBV5-1 and TRBJ1-1; no firm D call. The ends were cut back, 4 bases at V and 3 bases at J, with 19 bases in the middle. This CDR3 is 16 amino acids long. Germline CDR1 reads SGHRS; CDR2 reads YFSETQ. The CDR3 nucleotides are TGCGCCAGCAGCCGTGGTCAATTAGACTATTACACTGAAGCTTTCTTT. The encoded protein is CASSRGQLDYYTEAFF.

V gene TRBV19 combines with J gene TRBJ1-1, with a tentative D call TRBD1 (5 bases). V was pared by 5 bases and J by 6 bases, with 13 bases between. Germline V gene data show CDR1 as LNHDA and CDR2 as SQIVND (reference sequence). The CDR3 runs to 13 residues. The chain's CDR3 is CASSFRVSSEAFF. In DNA, the CDR3 is TGTGCCAGTAGTTTCAGGGTGTCGTCTGAAGCTTTCTTT.

V usage is TRBV9 and J usage is TRBJ2-3; TRBD2 aligns across 8 bases. This CDR3 is built from 14 residues. The J segment lost 5 bases and the V segment lost 2 bases, leaving 4 bases of the junction unmatched. Germline V gene sequence: CDR1 SGDLS, CDR2 YYNGEE. The CDR3 spells CASSVSGAEDTQYF. CDR3 in DNA: TGTGCCAGCAGCGTTAGCGGGGCGGAAGATACGCAGTATTTT.

This chain joins TRBV30 and TRBJ2-1; no clear D gene. The CDR3 is 11 residues long. V was trimmed by 2 bases and J by 6 bases, leaving 5 bases between them. Germline V gene lookup returns CDR1 GTSNPN and CDR2 SVGIG (reference sequence). Written as DNA, the CDR3 is TGTGCCTGGAGTCTAAGCAATGAGCAGTTCTTC. Amino acids: CAWSLSNEQFF.

This rearrangement joins TRBV6-1 to TRBJ1-5; TRBD1 might be the D (6 bases). Germline V CDR1 and CDR2: MNHNS, SASEGT. V was trimmed by 0 bases and J by 4 bases, leaving 10 bases between them. This CDR3 region has 15 residues. The CDR3 nucleotides read TGTGCCAGCAGTGAAGCAGGACAGCAGAATCAGCCCCAGCATTTT. It specifies CASSEAGQQNQPQHF.

This chain links TRBV7-2 with TRBJ2-1; D perhaps matches TRBD2 (7 bases). The CDR3 has 17 residues. The V and J ends lost 4 bases and 6 bases respectively, with 22 bases between them. Germline CDR1 is SGHTA and CDR2 is FQGNSA. The CDR3 loop reads CASSSPQGLAVANEQFF. DNA for the CDR3: TGTGCCAGCAGCTCCCCGCAGGGGCTAGCGGTGGCCAATGAGCAGTTCTTC.

Worth noting for this clone: A read error may account for a junction end that differs from germline. The chain is built from TRBV5-4 and TRBJ1-2; possibly TRBD1 for D (6 bases). The CDR3 spans 15 residues. Germline values: CDR1 SGHNT, CDR2 YYREEE (reference sequence). The CDR3 DNA sequence: TGTGCCAGCAACTTGGGGATCGGGGGGGCAAGTGGCTACACCTTC. It is translated as CASNLGIGGASGYTF.

The chain links TRBV4-1 to TRBJ2-5, with TRBD2 matching 7 bases. CDR3 length: 14 residues. V shed 1 base, J shed 4 bases, and the junction held 3 bases outside the gene matches. CDR1 MGHRA and CDR2 YSYEKL come from the germline V gene. For the CDR3, the DNA is TGCGCCAGCAGCCAAGGAGGCGGGGGAGAGACCCAGTACTTC. Its translation: CASSQGGGGETQYF.

V gene TRBV7-8 combines with J gene TRBJ2-5; tentatively, D is TRBD1 (6 bases). The V gene lost 5 bases and the J gene lost 1 base, with 14 bases spanning the gap. CDR3 length: 15 residues. Germline CDR1 SGHVS, CDR2 FQNEAQ. CDR3 bases: TGTGCCAGCAGCCTGCCCGGGACAAGCCAAGAGACCCAGTACTTC. Protein product: CASSLPGTSQETQYF.

V usage is TRBV5-1 and J usage is TRBJ2-1; 8 bases align to TRBD1. CDR3 size: 13 residues. Germline CDR1 reads SGHRS; CDR2 reads YFSETQ. The V and J ends lost 6 bases and 8 bases, in that order; junction bases with no gene match: 7. The CDR3 here is CASNPTGDHEQFF. DNA for the CDR3: TGCGCCAGCAACCCGACAGGGGACCATGAGCAGTTCTTC.

This chain uses TRBV2 with TRBJ2-5; TRBD1 agrees at 8 bases. Trimming removed 1 base from V and 6 bases from J; junction bases left unmatched: 10. Germline V gene data show CDR1 as SNHLY and CDR2 as FYNNEI. The CDR3 is made up of 16 amino acids. The CDR3 is CASSEVSRQGAQTQYF. DNA for the CDR3: TGTGCCAGCAGTGAAGTATCGAGGCAGGGGGCCCAGACCCAGTACTTC.

Only a few counts were recorded for this clone. The chain uses TRBV28 and TRBJ1-2, with D unclear. Per the germline V gene, CDR1 is MDHEN and CDR2 is SYDVKM. CDR3 length: 15 amino acids. Trimming removed 4 bases from V and 1 base from J, with 13 bases in between. CDR3 loop: CASSSTSTRNYGYTF. Written as DNA, the CDR3 is TGTGCCAGCAGTTCGACAAGCACACGTAACTATGGCTACACCTTC.

J is TRBJ1-4 and V is TRBV5-4, with TRBD1 matching over 7 bases. The CDR3 runs 15 residues. Trimming at V came to 4 bases and at J to 5 bases, leaving 8 bases not matched to a gene. Germline CDR1 SGHNT, CDR2 YYREEE (reference sequence). CDR3 DNA sequence: TGTGCCAGCAGCCCGTCGGGACAGCTAAATGAAAAACTGTTTTTT. Its protein is CASSPSGQLNEKLFF.

The J gene is TRBJ2-3, the V gene TRBV5-1; tentative D call: TRBD1 (6 bases). The V gene lost 4 bases and the J gene lost 2 bases, with 11 bases spanning the gap. CDR3 length: 14 amino acids. CDR1 is SGHRS, CDR2 YFSETQ, per germline. This CDR3 is CASSEGHTTDTQYF. The CDR3 region has the DNA TGCGCCAGCAGCGAGGGACATACCACAGATACGCAGTATTTT.

This clone was seen a handful of times. The rearrangement links TRBV2 to TRBJ2-3; 10 bases map to TRBD1. Trimming removed 3 bases from V and 6 bases from J; junction bases left unmatched: 3. This CDR3 comprises 14 residues. CDR1 is SNHLY and CDR2 is FYNNEI in the germline V gene. The CDR3 sequence: CASSDRDRGDTQYF. CDR3 DNA: TGTGCCAGCAGTGATAGGGACAGGGGTGATACGCAGTATTTT.

A single count supports this clone. The chain recombines TRBV28 with TRBJ2-7; possibly TRBD1 for D (6 bases). Trimming removed 6 bases at V and 2 bases at J, with 17 bases between. There are 15 residues in the CDR3. CDR1 MDHEN and CDR2 SYDVKM come from the germline V gene. CDR3 coding DNA: TGTGCCAGCAGACAGGGACGAGAAACCACCTACGAGCAGTACTTC. It encodes CASRQGRETTYEQYF.

The CDR3 loop is CASADRAFYGYTF. In DNA form, the CDR3 reads TGTGCCAGCGCGGACAGAGCCTTCTATGGCTACACCTTC. The chain is built from TRBV28 and TRBJ1-2; TRBD1 is a possible D gene (6 bases). The CDR3 totals 13 residues. Germline CDR1 and CDR2: MDHEN and SYDVKM. The V end was cut by 8 bases, the J end by 4 bases, with 14 bases between.

The chain employs TRBV28 and TRBJ2-7, with TRBD1 matching over 10 bases. J was trimmed by 6 bases and V by 2 bases; bases with no gene match: 7. Looked up from germline, CDR1 is MDHEN and CDR2 is SYDVKM. This CDR3 spans 15 amino acids. DNA for the CDR3: TGTGCCAGCAGTTTAGAAGACAGGGGGCGCGCCGAGCAGTACTTC. As protein: CASSLEDRGRAEQYF.

The chain employs TRBV28 and TRBJ1-5; a possible D gene is TRBD1 (5 bases). V was shortened by 5 bases and J by 7 bases, with 21 bases between the two germline ends. The CDR3 has 16 residues. Germline CDR1 is MDHEN and CDR2 is SYDVKM. CDR3 nucleotide sequence: TGTGCCAGCAGTCTATCCCGGGGAGGTACAGGACAGCCCCAGCATTTT. Its protein is CASSLSRGGTGQPQHF.

The V call is TRBV7-3, the J call TRBJ2-1; 9 bases align to TRBD2. This CDR3 has 14 amino acids. Germline CDR1 SGHTA, CDR2 FQGTGA. J was trimmed by 11 bases and V by 2 bases; bases with no gene match: 7. CDR3 coding DNA: TGTGCCAGCAGCTTAGCGGGAGGGACCTCGAAGCAGTTCTTC. Amino acids: CASSLAGGTSKQFF.

The chain uses TRBV9 and TRBJ2-1, with TRBD2 identical over 12 bases. With 5 bases clipped from V and 4 bases from J, the junction kept 4 bases outside the gene matches. Germline values: CDR1 SGDLS, CDR2 YYNGEE. This CDR3 spans 15 amino acids. Here the CDR3 reads CASSPTSGSYNEQFF. The CDR3 DNA sequence: TGTGCCAGCAGTCCGACTAGCGGGAGTTACAATGAGCAGTTCTTC.

The chain is built from TRBV18 and TRBJ2-1; tentatively, D is TRBD1 (5 bases). The CDR3 contains 15 residues. The V gene lost 2 bases and the J gene lost 13 bases, with 21 bases spanning the gap. Germline CDR1 is KGHSH and CDR2 is LQKENI. The chain's CDR3 is CASSPSVDPGLEQFF. CDR3 nucleotides: TGTGCCAGCTCACCAAGCGTTGACCCAGGGTTGGAACAGTTCTTC.